The 13 T cell receptor beta chains presented below share a single source sample, sequenced in a study of T cells after yellow fever vaccination. TCRdb itself ran the 5' RACE reads through MiXCR, one entry per CDR3 protein. Of 300,000 to 400,000 distinct CDR3 sequences listed, roughly an eighth were seen once; the top ten hold approximately 3.4%. Sequencing was performed on CD4+ T cells sorted from PBMCs, taken 15 days after the yellow fever booster vaccination. The receptors derive from a man between 18 and 35 years old who received the YFV17D yellow fever vaccine.

This clonotype was recorded many times. The rearrangement joins TRBV11-2 to TRBJ2-5; D remains ambiguous. The germline gives CDR1 SGHAT, CDR2 FQNNGV. This CDR3 is 12 amino acids long. V was trimmed by 3 bases and J by 3 bases, leaving 5 bases between them. The CDR3 reads CASSFREETQYF. The CDR3, as DNA: TGTGCCAGCAGCTTCCGGGAAGAGACCCAGTACTTC.

This clonotype was detected a few times. The V gene is TRBV10-1, the J gene TRBJ2-6, with a weak D call TRBD1 (5 bases). CDR3 size: 13 residues. From germline, CDR1 is WNHNN and CDR2 SYGVQD (reference sequence). V lost 8 bases, J lost 1 base, and 6 bases lay in between. The CDR3 loop reads CASQGSGANVLTF. Here the CDR3 DNA reads TGCGCCAGCCAGGGTTCTGGGGCCAACGTCCTGACTTTC.

The V gene is TRBV6-1, the J gene TRBJ1-1, with D perhaps TRBD1 (6 bases). Germline V gene lookup returns CDR1 MNHNS and CDR2 SASEGT. The CDR3 sequence is 14 residues long. V was trimmed by 6 bases and J by 11 bases, leaving 22 bases between them. The CDR3 sequence is CASSSGTHYLGAFF. The CDR3 nucleotides are TGTGCCAGCAGCTCCGGGACACATTACCTTGGTGCTTTCTTT.

The chain employs TRBV10-3 and TRBJ1-2, with D perhaps TRBD1 (5 bases). V was pared by 6 bases and J by 7 bases, with 15 bases between. This CDR3 has 13 amino acids. The V gene's germline CDR1 is ENHRY and CDR2 SYGVKD. CDR3 region: CAISQGGRFGYTF. For the CDR3, the DNA is TGTGCCATCAGCCAGGGAGGAAGGTTTGGCTACACCTTC.

This clonotype was detected a few times. For the CDR3, the DNA is TGCAGCGTTAATCTAAGGAGGGGGCCGGAGAATCAGCCCCAGCATTTT. Residues: CSVNLRRGPENQPQHF. The J gene is TRBJ1-5, the V gene TRBV29-1, with 7 bases aligning to TRBD1. Trimming took 5 bases from V and 4 from J; bases not matched to a gene: 14. Germline V gene data show CDR1 as SQVTM and CDR2 as ANQGSEA. This CDR3 spans 16 amino acids.

The CDR3 nucleotides are TGCAGTGCTCTTAGCGGGGGCGGACAAGAGACCCAGTACTTC. As protein: CSALSGGGQETQYF. This sequence joins TRBV20-1 and TRBJ2-5; 9 bases map to TRBD2. The germline CDR1 and CDR2 sequences are DFQATT and SNEGSKA (reference sequence). The junction had 6 bases not matched to a gene; V was cut back by 5 bases and J by 2 bases. The CDR3 has 14 residues.

This clonotype was seen only a few times. The CDR3 here is CAWSRTAGGYTF. The CDR3 DNA reads TGTGCCTGGAGCCGGACGGCCGGTGGCTACACCTTC. The chain uses TRBV30 and TRBJ1-2; D gene unclear. V was clipped by 3 bases and J by 7 bases, with 12 bases between them. CDR3 size: 12 residues. From germline, CDR1 is GTSNPN and CDR2 SVGIG (reference sequence).

The chain couples TRBV12-3 or TRBV12-4 to TRBJ2-4; no reliable D call. This CDR3 has 14 amino acids. Trimming pared 6 bases from V and 3 bases from J, leaving 12 bases between. The DNA of the CDR3 is TGTGCCAGCAGCCCCAGAGTGGGCAAAAACATTCAGTACTTC. Protein product: CASSPRVGKNIQYF.

This clonotype has more than one count but fewer than ten. The chain has TRBV18 and TRBJ1-1, with 7 bases that match TRBD1. J lost 6 bases, V lost 2 bases, and 6 bases had no gene match. This CDR3 spans 14 amino acids. Germline values: CDR1 KGHSH, CDR2 LQKENI. The chain's CDR3 is CASSPDREKAEAFF. CDR3 sequence (DNA): TGTGCCAGCTCACCAGACAGGGAGAAGGCTGAAGCTTTCTTT.

The chain carries TRBV6-5 and TRBJ1-5; D remains unclear. This CDR3 contains 14 residues. Germline V lookup: CDR1 MNHEY, CDR2 SVGAGI. V gave up 6 bases and J gave up 5 bases, with 14 bases separating them. CDR3: CASSPFGPDQPQHF. The CDR3 DNA follows: TGTGCCAGCAGCCCCTTCGGGCCGGATCAGCCCCAGCATTTT.

This chain links TRBV18 with TRBJ1-1; D perhaps matches TRBD1 (5 bases). Between the trimmed V and J ends, which lost 3 bases and 2 bases, there was a span of 13 bases. The CDR3 is made up of 15 amino acids. The germline gives CDR1 KGHSH, CDR2 LQKENI. This CDR3 reads CASSPGAGPNTEAFF. Here the CDR3 DNA reads TGTGCCAGCTCACCCGGGGCAGGCCCAAACACTGAAGCTTTCTTT.

This clonotype was found a few times. V gene TRBV5-1 combines with J gene TRBJ2-3; 10 bases are a match to TRBD2. The CDR3 length is 14 residues. The J segment lost 5 bases and the V segment lost 4 bases, leaving 4 bases of the junction unmatched. The V gene's germline CDR1 is SGHRS and CDR2 YFSETQ. In DNA, the CDR3 is TGCGCCAGCAGCGCCAGCGGGGGGGGAGATACGCAGTATTTT. Its protein product is CASSASGGGDTQYF.

The V and J genes are TRBV11-2 and TRBJ1-4, with D unresolved. The germline V and J ends were trimmed by 3 bases and 8 bases, with 13 bases remaining between them. The CDR3 has 14 residues. Germline-derived CDR1 and CDR2 are SGHAT and FQNNGV. As DNA, the CDR3 is TGTGCCAGCAGCTTTCTGGGTATAGACGAAAAACTGTTTTTT. It specifies CASSFLGIDEKLFF. Looking up the rest from reference TRBV11-2 and TRBJ1-4 gives the full variable domain: EAGVAQSPRYKIIEKRQSVAFWCNPISGHATLYWYQQILGQGPKLLIQFQNNGVVDDSQLPKDRFSAERLKGVDSTLKIQPAKLEDSAVYLCASSFLGIDEKLFFGSGTQLSVL.